Presented here are 27 T cell receptor beta chains from one specimen sequenced in a study of blood T cell repertoires in COVID-19. Data came from immunoSEQ multiplex PCR; TCRdb stores just in-frame clones and leaves some out. The data contain some 320,000 clones, about 90% of them singletons. Sequenced sample: peripheral blood. The receptor source for this set is a woman aged 45 to 65 who had recovered from COVID-19.

The chain uses TRBV7-2 and TRBJ1-2; possibly TRBD1 for D (5 bases). The CDR3 has 16 amino acids. Germline CDR1 and CDR2: SGHTA and FQGNSA. Trimming removed 0 bases from V and 1 base from J, with 12 bases in between. CDR3 bases: TGTGCCAGCAGCTTAGCGATCGGGGGTCTTAACTATGGCTACACCTTC. Amino acid sequence: CASSLAIGGLNYGYTF.

This chain links TRBV5-4 with TRBJ2-5, with 8 nucleotides matching TRBD2. The CDR3 sequence is 15 residues long. The V gene end was trimmed by 2 bases and the J gene end by 5 bases; junction bases not matched to a gene: 8. Per the germline V gene, CDR1 is SGHNT and CDR2 is YYREEE (reference sequence). The DNA for the CDR3 is TGTGCCAGCAGCTTAGGGCCGGGACTAGAGGAGACCCAGTACTTC. The encoded protein is CASSLGPGLEETQYF. Filled out from reference TRBV5-4 and TRBJ2-5, the complete variable domain reads ETGVTQSPTHLIKTRGQQVTLRCSSQSGHNTVSWYQQALGQGPQFIFQYYREEENGRGNFPPRFSGLQFPNYSSELNVNALELDDSALYLCASSLGPGLEETQYFGPGTRLLVL.

The chain links TRBV5-6 to TRBJ1-3; 11 nucleotides align to TRBD1. The CDR3 contains 16 residues. J was trimmed by 5 bases and V by 0 bases; bases with no gene match: 4. Per germline, CDR1 SGHDT and CDR2 YYEEEE. This CDR3 reads CASSLAGTGGRNTIYF. The CDR3 DNA is TGTGCCAGCAGCTTGGCCGGGACAGGGGGTAGAAACACCATATATTTT.

The chain employs TRBV9 and TRBJ1-6; D remains unclear. The CDR3 runs 16 residues. Trimming removed 2 bases at V and 0 bases at J, with 9 bases between. Germline V gene sequence: CDR1 SGDLS, CDR2 YYNGEE. Written as DNA, the CDR3 is TGTGCCAGCAGCGTTGCAGCTAGCTCCTATAATTCACCCCTCCACTTT. Its protein is CASSVAASSYNSPLHF.

The chain combines TRBV30 with TRBJ1-2; D not resolved. This CDR3 has 12 amino acids. Trimming removed 1 base at V and 6 bases at J, with 9 bases between. Germline lookup yields CDR1 GTSNPN and CDR2 SVGIG (reference sequence). The CDR3 nucleotides read TGTGCCTGGAGTGGCGGGCAGGATGGCTACACCTTC. Amino acids: CAWSGGQDGYTF.

As for this clone: An end of the junction differs from the germline gene, which may be a read error. The V gene is TRBV6-2 or TRBV6-3, the J gene TRBJ2-7; 8 positions agree with TRBD2. Looked up from germline, CDR1 is MNHEY and CDR2 is SVGEGT. This CDR3 is 11 amino acids long. The DNA of the CDR3 is TGTGCCAGCAGTTACGGCGGGGGGCTCGCCTTC. Translation gives CASSYGGGLAF.

The rearrangement uses TRBV21-1 and TRBJ2-3; TRBD2 is the table's D call and was not checked against the DNA. TRBV21-1 is a listed pseudogene. The CDR3 loop spans 17 amino acids. The CDR3 coding sequence is TGTGCCAGCAGCAAGGGGGGAGGGCTCCGGTGGGGAGATACGCAGTATTTT. It translates to CASSKGGGLRWGDTQYF.

This clone was found once. The rearrangement links TRBV3-1 (or the pseudogene TRBV3-2) to TRBJ1-2; 7 bases are a match to TRBD1. Trimming at V came to 4 bases and at J to 1 base, leaving 9 bases not matched to a gene. Germline assignment: CDR1 LGHDT and CDR2 YNNKEL (reference sequence). This CDR3 has 16 amino acids. CDR3 sequence reads: CASSRLTGKFNYGYTF. For the CDR3, the DNA is TGTGCCAGCAGCCGGTTGACAGGGAAGTTTAACTATGGCTACACCTTC.

The chain joins TRBV5-8 to TRBJ2-5; 8 positions agree with TRBD1. After removal of 0 bases from V and 4 bases from J, the junction contained 5 bases not matched to a gene. This CDR3 has 15 residues. The germline gives CDR1 SGHTS, CDR2 YDEGEE. The CDR3 DNA sequence: TGTGCCAGCAGCTTGGGAGGACAGGGAAGAGAGACCCAGTACTTC. It encodes CASSLGGQGRETQYF.

V gene TRBV19 combines with J gene TRBJ2-1, with D perhaps TRBD1 (5 bases). The germline gives CDR1 LNHDA, CDR2 SQIVND (reference sequence). The CDR3 has 15 amino acids. V lost 3 bases, J lost 8 bases, and 17 bases lay in between. In DNA, the CDR3 is TGTGCCAGTAGTATTTCAGGGCGAAATCTAGATGAGCAGTTCTTC. Amino acids: CASSISGRNLDEQFF.

This chain uses TRBV4-3 with TRBJ1-4; maybe TRBD1 (6 bases). CDR1 is LGHNA, CDR2 YSLEER, per germline. The CDR3 loop spans 17 amino acids. Trimming cost V 1 base and J 8 bases, with 20 bases left between them. The CDR3 coding sequence is TGCGCCAGCAGCCAAGGCTCAGGACAGAAAAGGAGGGAAAAACTGTTTTTT. Translated, it gives CASSQGSGQKRREKLFF.

Only one count was recorded for this clone. CDR3 in amino acids: CASSWTSGSVDETQYF. As DNA, the CDR3 is TGTGCCAGCAGCTGGACTAGCGGGAGCGTTGATGAGACCCAGTACTTC. This sequence joins TRBV7-8 and TRBJ2-5; 13 nucleotides line up with TRBD2. V was clipped by 4 bases and J by 5 bases; unmatched bases: 7. Germline V lookup: CDR1 SGHVS, CDR2 FQNEAQ. The CDR3 consists of 16 residues. The variable domain in full, completed from reference TRBV7-8 and TRBJ2-5, reads GAGVSQSPRYKVAKRGQDVALRCDPISGHVSLFWYQQALGQGPEFLTYFQNEAQLDKSGLPSDRFFAERPEGSVSTLKIQRTQQEDSAVYLCASSWTSGSVDETQYFGPGTRLLVL.

This clone showed up just a few times. This sequence joins TRBV7-2 and TRBJ1-5; no definite D call. CDR1 is SGHTA, CDR2 FQGNSA, per germline. This CDR3 is built from 14 residues. Trimming removed 6 bases from V and 1 base from J, with 10 bases in between. This CDR3 reads CASRPTGSNQPQHF. CDR3 coding DNA: TGTGCCAGCAGGCCGACTGGCAGCAATCAGCCCCAGCATTTT.

This rearrangement joins TRBV7-9 to TRBJ2-5, with D possibly matching TRBD1 (6 bases). Germline CDR1 reads SEHNR; CDR2 reads FQNEAQ (reference sequence). CDR3 size: 14 residues. V lost 3 bases to trimming and J lost 2 bases, with 10 bases between them. CDR3 sequence reads: CASSFRTVQETQYF. CDR3 coding DNA: TGTGCCAGCAGCTTTCGGACAGTTCAAGAGACCCAGTACTTC. The full variable domain, its missing parts supplied by reference TRBV7-9 and TRBJ2-5, is DTGVSQNPRHKITKRGQNVTFRCDPISEHNRLYWYRQTLGQGPEFLTYFQNEAQLEKSRLLSDRFSAERPKGSFSTLEIQRTEQGDSAMYLCASSFRTVQETQYFGPGTRLLVL.

The chain has TRBV12-3 or TRBV12-4 and TRBJ2-7, with a tentative D call TRBD2 (7 bases). V was pared by 7 bases and J by 4 bases, with 14 bases between. The CDR3 extends over 13 amino acids. The CDR3 bases are TGTGCCAGCAATCGGGGGGCAATGTACGAGCAGTACTTC. It encodes CASNRGAMYEQYF.

This chain uses TRBV11-3 with TRBJ2-3, with D maybe TRBD2 (5 bases). The CDR3 spans 14 residues. V gave up 5 bases and J gave up 4 bases, with 13 bases separating them. The germline gives CDR1 SGHNT, CDR2 YENEEA. The CDR3 reads CASSLGGWSDTQYF. The CDR3 DNA reads TGTGCCAGCAGCCTGGGCGGGTGGTCAGATACGCAGTATTTT.

This clone showed up just once. V usage is TRBV28 and J usage is TRBJ1-2; no clear D gene. Germline-derived CDR1 and CDR2 are MDHEN and SYDVKM. Trimming shortened V by 1 base and J by 7 bases, and 10 bases separated the two germline ends. The CDR3 runs to 13 residues. The CDR3 nucleotides are TGTGCCAGCAGTTTATCGGGAGAAAGTGGCTACACCTTC. It yields the protein CASSLSGESGYTF.

This clone was detected only a few times. V gene TRBV4-1 combines with J gene TRBJ1-2, with D possibly TRBD1 on 5 matching bases. CDR1 MGHRA and CDR2 YSYEKL come from the germline V gene. V lost 5 bases to trimming and J lost 7 bases, with 14 bases between them. The CDR3 contains 13 residues. The CDR3 bases are TGCGCCAGCAGCGAGGCGCGGGGGACTGGCTACACCTTC. Its translation: CASSEARGTGYTF.

This clone occurred once. V gene TRBV7-2 combines with J gene TRBJ2-5; D is undetermined. V lost 4 bases and J 3 bases, leaving 3 bases between the germline ends. This CDR3 spans 11 amino acids. Germline assignment: CDR1 SGHTA and CDR2 FQGNSA. CDR3: CASSSKETQYF. In DNA, the CDR3 is TGTGCCAGCAGCTCCAAAGAGACCCAGTACTTC.

The chain carries TRBV2 and TRBJ2-7; D not resolved. V gave up 3 bases and J gave up 4 bases, with 25 bases separating them. Germline CDR1 and CDR2: SNHLY and FYNNEI. The CDR3 totals 18 residues. CDR3 loop: CASSDLKTLVGFGYEQYF. The DNA for the CDR3 is TGTGCCAGCAGTGATCTTAAGACCTTAGTGGGTTTCGGGTACGAGCAGTACTTC.

This chain joins TRBV9 and TRBJ2-3, with 9 nucleotides matching TRBD2. Looked up from germline, CDR1 is SGDLS and CDR2 is YYNGEE. Germline trimming cut 4 bases from V and 2 bases from J; bases unmatched to any gene: 8. This CDR3 comprises 16 residues. CDR3 loop: CASSSTSGGNTDTQYF. CDR3 bases: TGTGCCAGCAGCTCGACAAGCGGGGGGAACACAGATACGCAGTATTTT.

The chain is built from TRBV14 and TRBJ2-1; 9 bases fit TRBD2. CDR1 is SGHDN and CDR2 is FVKESK in the germline V gene. This CDR3 comprises 11 residues. V gave up 11 bases and J gave up 8 bases; unmatched junction bases: 4. The CDR3 sequence is CAAGGGDEQFF. The DNA for the CDR3 is TGTGCCGCGGGGGGGGGCGATGAGCAGTTCTTC. Full variable domain (rest looked up from reference TRBV14 and TRBJ2-1): EAGVTQFPSHSVIEKGQTVTLRCDPISGHDNLYWYRRVMGKEIKFLLHFVKESKQDESGMPNNRFLAERTGGTYSTLKVQPAELEDSGVYFCAAGGGDEQFFGPGTRLTVL.

This rearrangement joins TRBV28 to TRBJ2-1; D is perhaps TRBD2 (7 bases). Germline lookup yields CDR1 MDHEN and CDR2 SYDVKM. The CDR3 is 15 residues long. V lost 5 bases, J lost 4 bases, and 15 bases lay in between. The CDR3 region has the DNA TGTGCCAGCAGTCCCACAGGGAGGGGGTACAATGAGCAGTTCTTC. This sequence encodes CASSPTGRGYNEQFF.

The gene calls are TRBV28 and TRBJ1-1, with 9 bases lining up with TRBD1. V lost 9 bases and J lost 0; bases outside the gene matches: 5. The germline CDR1 and CDR2 sequences are MDHEN and SYDVKM. The CDR3 consists of 14 residues. The DNA of the CDR3 is TGTGCCAGTGGGACAGGGAGGATGAACACTGAAGCTTTCTTT. As protein: CASGTGRMNTEAFF.

V gene TRBV7-2 combines with J gene TRBJ2-3; 7 nucleotides line up with TRBD1. V shed 5 bases, J shed 9 bases, and the junction held 11 bases outside the gene matches. This CDR3 is 14 amino acids long. Germline CDR1 SGHTA, CDR2 FQGNSA. The CDR3 spells CASSTRGIDGTQYF. The CDR3 coding sequence is TGTGCCAGCAGCACCAGGGGGATTGACGGGACGCAGTATTTT.

The chain has TRBV4-3 and TRBJ2-3; the match to TRBD2 covers 11 bases. V trimming: 0 bases; J trimming: 4 bases; junction bases outside the gene matches: 6. The germline gives CDR1 LGHNA, CDR2 YSLEER. The CDR3 loop spans 17 amino acids. DNA for the CDR3: TGCGCCAGCAGCCAAGATCCTAGCGGGGGGTTTTCAGATACGCAGTATTTT. Amino acids: CASSQDPSGGFSDTQYF.

This clone has only a few counts. The rearrangement uses TRBV7-8 and TRBJ1-6, with D uncertain. Germline V CDR1 and CDR2: SGHVS, FQNEAQ. V gave up 10 bases and J gave up 8 bases, with 21 bases separating them. This CDR3 spans 15 amino acids. CDR3 loop: CATSAYRGAYSPLHF. The CDR3 nucleotides read TGTGCCACTTCTGCGTACCGGGGTGCCTATTCACCCCTCCACTTT.